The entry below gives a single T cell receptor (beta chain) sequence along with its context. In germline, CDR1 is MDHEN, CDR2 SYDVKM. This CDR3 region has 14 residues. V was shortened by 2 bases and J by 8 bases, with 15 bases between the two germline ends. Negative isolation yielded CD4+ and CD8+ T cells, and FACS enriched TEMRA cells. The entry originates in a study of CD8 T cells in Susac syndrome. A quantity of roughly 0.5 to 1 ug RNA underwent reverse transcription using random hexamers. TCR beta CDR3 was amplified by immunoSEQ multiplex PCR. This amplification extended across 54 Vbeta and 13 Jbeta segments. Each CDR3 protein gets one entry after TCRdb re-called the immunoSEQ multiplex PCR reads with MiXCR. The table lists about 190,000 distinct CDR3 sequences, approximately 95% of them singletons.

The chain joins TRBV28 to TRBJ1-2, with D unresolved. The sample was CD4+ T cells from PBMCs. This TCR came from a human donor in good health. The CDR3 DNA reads TGTGCCAGCAGTTTACCCTTCGGATCGGCGGGCTACACCTTC. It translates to CASSLPFGSAGYTF.